This T cell receptor (beta chain) was recorded in a study of neurological immune-mediated disorders. The germline gives CDR1 DFQATT, CDR2 SNEGSKA (reference sequence). V lost 6 bases to trimming and J lost 1 base, with 19 bases between them. The CDR3 loop spans 16 amino acids. TCRdb processed the 5' RACE reads anew with MiXCR; each CDR3 protein has one entry. The sample lists about 60,000 distinct CDR3 sequences, 4% to 5.5% occurring once. This clonotype was counted between two and nine times. This chain connects TRBV20-1 to TRBJ1-5, with D possibly TRBD1 on 5 matching bases. The sequenced sample consisted of PBMCs. The source of this sequence is a man aged 50 to 59 with multiple sclerosis. The DNA for the CDR3 is TGCAGTGCCTCAGACGGGGGGAGGGAAAGCAATCAGCCCCAGCATTTT. Its translation: CSASDGGRESNQPQHF.